Listed below are T cell receptor beta chains from one sample, sequenced in a study of blood T cell repertoires in COVID-19. Profiled with immunoSEQ multiplex PCR; TCRdb holds only in-frame clones, not every one. Among some 120,000 clones, roughly four fifths were seen once, and the ten largest hold around an eighth. Sequencing was carried out using peripheral blood. The receptors here all came from a human donor in a cohort sampled during active COVID-19. CDR3s include the opening cysteine and the closing phenylalanine or tryptophan. Fields, in order: clone size, CDR3 length, D gene, V gene, J gene, CDR3 DNA, CDR3 protein. A D gene is named only where the DNA matches it firmly. Not every row has a clone size; where given, it reads once, few, many or a size class.

.	18	TRBD1	TRBV4-1	TRBJ2-6	TGCGCCAGCAGCCCCAGGACAGGGGACCCCTCTGGGGCCAACGTCCTGACTTTC	CASSPRTGDPSGANVLTF
.	13	TRBD2	TRBV19	TRBJ2-5	TGTGCCAGTAGCGCTAGCGGCCAAGAGACCCAGTACTTC	CASSASGQETQYF
.	15	.	TRBV6-5	TRBJ1-5	TGTGCCAGCAGTTACTCGAGCGGGAGCAATCAGCCCCAGCATTTT	CASSYSSGSNQPQHF
.	17	TRBD1	TRBV9	TRBJ2-4	TGTGCCAGCAGCGTAGGACCGGGACAGGGAATGGAAAACATTCAGTACTTC	CASSVGPGQGMENIQYF
.	15	.	TRBV7-2	TRBJ1-3	TGTGCCAGCAGCTTAGATCGGTTCTCTGGAAACACCATATATTTT	CASSLDRFSGNTIYF
.	15	TRBD2	TRBV6-1	TRBJ2-1	TGTGCCAGCAGTGAATCAGGGACTAGCGGGGGAACGCAGTTCTTC	CASSESGTSGGTQFF
.	14	.	TRBV5-1	TRBJ1-2	TGCGCCAGCAGCGCACTTCCGGGTGACTATGGCTACACCTTC	CASSALPGDYGYTF
.	15	TRBD1	TRBV5-1	TRBJ2-7	TGCGCCAGCAGCGAACAGGGGGCACCGGCCTACGAGCAGTACTTC	CASSEQGAPAYEQYF
few	16	TRBD1	TRBV9	TRBJ1-6	TGTGCCAGCAGCGTAGCCCCGACAGGGGGTAATTCACCCCTCCACTTT	CASSVAPTGGNSPLHF
few	15	TRBD2	TRBV11-2	TRBJ2-7	TGTGCCAGCAGCTTCGGACTAGCGGGGGGTTACGAGCAGTACTTC	CASSFGLAGGYEQYF
.	11	.	TRBV2	TRBJ2-1	TGTGCCAGCAGAGGGACTGGTGAGCAGTTCTTC	CASRGTGEQFF
.	16	.	TRBV11-2	TRBJ1-6	TGTGCCAGCAGCTTAGAGGGTACAGGGTCCGGGTCACCCCTCCACTTT	CASSLEGTGSGSPLHF
.	16	TRBD1	TRBV6-6	TRBJ1-2	TGTGCCAGCAGTTACCCCCTCGGGGACAGGGGCCCTGGCTACACCTTC	CASSYPLGDRGPGYTF
.	14	TRBD1	TRBV7-2	TRBJ2-5	TGTGCCAGCAGCTTACAGGGGGTTCAGGAGACCCAGTACTTC	CASSLQGVQETQYF
.	17	TRBD2	TRBV6-2/TRBV6-3	TRBJ2-1	TGTGCCAGCAGTTACAGCTCGGGGGGAAGCTCCTACAATGAGCAGTTCTTC	CASSYSSGGSSYNEQFF
.	14	.	TRBV3-1/TRBV3-2	TRBJ2-5	TGTGCCAGCAGCATCGGACAGTTCGGGGAGACCCAGTACTTC	CASSIGQFGETQYF
few	14	TRBD2	TRBV24-1	TRBJ2-2	TGTGCCACCTCGACAGCGGGGCCGCCCGGGGAGCTGTTTTTT	CATSTAGPPGELFF
.	16	.	TRBV4-3	TRBJ2-3	TGCGCCAGCAGCCAAAGGGGAGGCGGGGGCACAGATACGCAGTATTTT	CASSQRGGGGTDTQYF
.	16	TRBD2	TRBV11-3	TRBJ2-4	TGTGCCAGCAGTCTGACTAGCGGGGGAGCCAAAAACATTCAGTACTTC	CASSLTSGGAKNIQYF
.	15	TRBD1	TRBV7-8	TRBJ2-7	TGTGCCAGCAGCGTTGACAGGGTCCATCCCTACGAGCAGTACTTC	CASSVDRVHPYEQYF
.	15	.	TRBV27	TRBJ2-7	TGTGCCAGCAGTCCCCACAGGGCCGGCTTAGACGAGCAGTACTTC	CASSPHRAGLDEQYF
few	15	.	TRBV5-1	TRBJ2-3	TGCGCCAGCAGCTTGGGTGGAGGCCTTCAAGATACGCAGTATTTT	CASSLGGGLQDTQYF
.	16	.	TRBV19	TRBJ1-4	TGTGCCAGTAGTATAGCGGCGCTGAACAAGGGGGAAAAACTGTTTTTT	CASSIAALNKGEKLFF
few	15	.	TRBV7-9	TRBJ1-2	TGTGCCAGCAGCGAACACAGGGCATCGCTCTATGGCTACACCTTC	CASSEHRASLYGYTF
.	14	TRBD1	TRBV4-1	TRBJ2-5	TGCGCCAGCAGCCAACGGGACAGCCAAGAGACCCAGTACTTC	CASSQRDSQETQYF
.	15	TRBD1	TRBV5-1	TRBJ2-3	TGCGCCAGCAGCAGTCGACAGGGGGAGGTAGATACGCAGTATTTT	CASSSRQGEVDTQYF
.	17	TRBD1	TRBV18	TRBJ1-5	TGTGCCAGCTCACCCGGGACAGGGGGCGTTATGGGTCAGCCCCAGCATTTT	CASSPGTGGVMGQPQHF
.	15	.	TRBV5-1	TRBJ2-2	TGCGCCAGCAGTGCAGGGCCCCCAGTCCCCGGGGAGCTGTTTTTT	CASSAGPPVPGELFF
.	13	.	TRBV4-1	TRBJ2-7	TGCGCCAGCAGCCAAGCCAGGGCCTACGAGCAGTACTTC	CASSQARAYEQYF
.	15	.	TRBV6-5	TRBJ1-5	TGTGCCAGCAGTTATAGACATGATAGCAATCAGCCCCAGCATTTT	CASSYRHDSNQPQHF
.	15	.	TRBV6-2/TRBV6-3	TRBJ1-2	TGTGCCAGCAGTTACTCGCAGGGTCGTGTCTATGGCTACACCTTC	CASSYSQGRVYGYTF
.	15	TRBD1	TRBV11-3	TRBJ2-1	TGTGCCAGCAGCGCAAGGACAGGGTCCTACAATGAGCAGTTCTTC	CASSARTGSYNEQFF
.	12	.	TRBV28	TRBJ1-4	TGTGCCAGCAGTCCCGAGGGTGAAAAACTGTTTTTT	CASSPEGEKLFF
.	13	.	TRBV3-1/TRBV3-2	TRBJ1-2	TGTGCCAGCAGCCAAGAGACACCCTATGGCTACACCTTC	CASSQETPYGYTF
.	13	TRBD2	TRBV6-2/TRBV6-3	TRBJ2-7	TGTGCCAGCAGTACGGGAGGAGCCTACGAGCAGTACTTC	CASSTGGAYEQYF
.	18	TRBD2	TRBV5-1	TRBJ2-1	TGCGCCAGCAGCTTGGCCGGGAAAGCGGGGGGGCACTACAATGAGCAGTTCTTC	CASSLAGKAGGHYNEQFF
.	14	.	TRBV21-1	TRBJ2-7	TGTGCCAGCAGCGGCCGGGACAGGGCCTACGAGCAGTACTTC	CASSGRDRAYEQYF
.	16	TRBD2	TRBV7-2	TRBJ2-3	TGTGCCAGCAGCCCCCGACTAGCGGGTTCGGGAGATACGCAGTATTTT	CASSPRLAGSGDTQYF
.	14	TRBD1	TRBV10-2	TRBJ1-3	TGCGCCAGCAGGGGAACAGGGGGGATGGACACCATATATTTT	CASRGTGGMDTIYF
.	13	.	TRBV10-2	TRBJ1-2	TGCGCCAGCAGGGGGCCTGCGTGGTATGGCTACACCTTC	CASRGPAWYGYTF
.	17	TRBD1	TRBV14	TRBJ2-3	TGTGCCAGCAGCCCCCTGCCGGGACAGGGTTCGCTAGATACGCAGTATTTT	CASSPLPGQGSLDTQYF
once	14	TRBD2	TRBV29-1	TRBJ2-5	TGCAGCGTTGCTAGCGGGGGCCGTCAAGAGACCCAGTACTTC	CSVASGGRQETQYF
few	16	.	TRBV4-3	TRBJ1-6	TGCGCCAGCAGCCTCTCGGGAGGCGTGACGAATTCACCCCTCCACTTT	CASSLSGGVTNSPLHF
.	13	.	TRBV28	TRBJ1-1	TGTGCCATCAATGACAAAATGAACACTGAAGCTTTCTTT	CAINDKMNTEAFF
.	16	TRBD2	TRBV5-6	TRBJ2-2	TGTGCCAGCAGTCGACTAGCGGGGGGGCCCACCGGGGAGCTGTTTTTT	CASSRLAGGPTGELFF
.	15	.	TRBV7-2	TRBJ1-3	TGTGCCAGCAGCTTAGCGGGGGGTTCAGGAAACACCATATATTTT	CASSLAGGSGNTIYF
.	14	.	TRBV4-3	TRBJ1-3	TGCGCCAGCAGCCAAGTTGGCGGTAGAAACACCATATATTTT	CASSQVGGRNTIYF
.	14	TRBD1	TRBV29-1	TRBJ2-3	TGCAGCGTTGATATGGGGACAGATACAGATACGCAGTATTTT	CSVDMGTDTDTQYF
.	14	.	TRBV5-1	TRBJ2-7	TGCGCCAGCAGCTTACGGACAGACTCCTACGAGCAGTACTTC	CASSLRTDSYEQYF
.	17	TRBD2	TRBV11-2	TRBJ2-3	TGTGCCAGCAGCTTAGTGGCCCGGTTCGGGGGGACAGATACGCAGTATTTT	CASSLVARFGGTDTQYF